Detailed here is one T cell receptor (beta chain). The target antigen is unknown. The protocol was immunoSEQ multiplex PCR, while the TCRdb copy is restricted to in-frame clones and leaves out a portion. Of over 85,000 clones detected, more than 85% appear once; the ten largest clones hold approximately 0.5%. This sample stems from a study of Tregs in tolerant kidney transplant recipients. On the study more broadly: The nonmyeloablative bone marrow transplants came from related graft donors, with transient mixed chimerism. Study outcomes and limitations: No direct test of biological reproducibility was done here.

CD4+CD25+CD127- Tregs, CD4+CD25- non-Tregs, CD4 and CD8 cells were sorted. The sequence was obtained from a human donor who received a combined kidney and bone marrow transplant. The material sequenced was CD4+ T cells from blood, taken before the transplant.

The CDR3 here is CASSSRGGRYVETQYF. The CDR3 bases are TGTGCCAGCAGCTCCCGGGGCGGGAGATATGTAGAGACCCAGTACTTC. J is TRBJ2-5 and V is TRBV5-4; TRBD2 agrees at 7 bases. The CDR3 covers 16 residues. The ends lost 3 bases at V and 4 bases at J; junction bases unmatched: 12. Germline lookup yields CDR1 SGHNT and CDR2 YYREEE (reference sequence).